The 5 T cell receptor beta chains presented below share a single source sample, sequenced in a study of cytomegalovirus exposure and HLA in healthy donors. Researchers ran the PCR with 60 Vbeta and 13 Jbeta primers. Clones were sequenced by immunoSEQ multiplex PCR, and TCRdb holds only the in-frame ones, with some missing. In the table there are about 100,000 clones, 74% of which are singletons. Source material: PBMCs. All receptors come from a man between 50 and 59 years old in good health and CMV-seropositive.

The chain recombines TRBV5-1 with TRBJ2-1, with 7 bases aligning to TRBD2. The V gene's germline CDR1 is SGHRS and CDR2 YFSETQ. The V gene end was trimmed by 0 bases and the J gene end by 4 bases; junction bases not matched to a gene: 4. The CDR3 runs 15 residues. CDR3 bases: TGCGCCAGCAGCTTGGAAGGCGGGGGTTACAATGAGCAGTTCTTC. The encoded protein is CASSLEGGGYNEQFF.

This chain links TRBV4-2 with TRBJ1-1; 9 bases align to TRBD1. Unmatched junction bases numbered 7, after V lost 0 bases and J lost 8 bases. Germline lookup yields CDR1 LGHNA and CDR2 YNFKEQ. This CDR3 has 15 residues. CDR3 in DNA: TGTGCCAGCAGCCAAGAGTTCGGACAGGGGCGAGAAGCTTTCTTT. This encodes CASSQEFGQGREAFF.

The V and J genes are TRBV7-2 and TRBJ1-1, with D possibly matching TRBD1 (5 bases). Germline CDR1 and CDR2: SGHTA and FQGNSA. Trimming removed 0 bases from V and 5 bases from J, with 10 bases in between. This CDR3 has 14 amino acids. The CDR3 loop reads CASSLAGALTEAFF. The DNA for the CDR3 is TGTGCCAGCAGCTTAGCAGGGGCATTGACTGAAGCTTTCTTT.

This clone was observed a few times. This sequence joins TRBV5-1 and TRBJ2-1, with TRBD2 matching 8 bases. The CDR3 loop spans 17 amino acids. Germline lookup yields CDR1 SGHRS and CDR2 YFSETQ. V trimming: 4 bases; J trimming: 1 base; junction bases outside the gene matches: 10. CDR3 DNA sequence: TGCGCCAGCAGCGCAACTAGCGGATCTACTTCCTACAATGAGCAGTTCTTC. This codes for CASSATSGSTSYNEQFF.

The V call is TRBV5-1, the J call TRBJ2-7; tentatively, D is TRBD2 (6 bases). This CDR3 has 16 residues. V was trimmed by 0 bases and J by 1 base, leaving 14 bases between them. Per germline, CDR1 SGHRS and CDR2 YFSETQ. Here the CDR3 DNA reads TGCGCCAGCAGCTTGGTATCCGGGAGCGGGTCCTACGAGCAGTACTTC. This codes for CASSLVSGSGSYEQYF.